The TCR beta chain described here comes from a study of T-cell reconstitution after alpha-beta-depleted transplantation in children. Study outcomes and limitations: The study traced high day-60 TCRbeta diversity in some patients to surviving recipient T cells and thymic progenitors. A year had passed since transplant, and T-cell counts and diversity by then came mostly from newly produced T cells. After transplant, at about two months, alpha-beta T cells were reportedly derived from several hundred expanded graft clones.

The TCRbeta library incorporated unique molecular identifiers. TCRdb analysed the PCR reads with MiXCR anew, one entry per CDR3 protein. This table holds about 870,000 distinct CDR3 sequences, 15% to 20% found once. Germline CDR1 and CDR2: SGHAT and FQDESV (reference sequence). The J segment lost 2 bases and the V segment lost 6 bases, leaving 12 bases of the junction unmatched. The CDR3 is 18 residues long. This clonotype was counted only a few times. What it recognizes is unknown. This specimen consisted of PBMCs, mostly from graft donor cells, obtained 360 days after TCRalphabeta/CD19-depleted stem cell transplant. This receptor was identified in a male patient aged 5 to 17 who had a stem cell transplant for acute lymphoblastic leukemia, so the T cells may come from the graft donor. The J gene is TRBJ2-3, the V gene TRBV11-1; 12 nucleotides match TRBD2. This CDR3 is CASRPAIGLAGYTDTQYF. For the CDR3, the DNA is TGTGCCAGCAGACCCGCAATAGGACTAGCGGGATACACAGATACGCAGTATTTT.